These 18 T cell receptor beta chains originate from one sample sequenced in a study of shared clonotypes between healthy human individuals. It was CD45RO-negative cells, positively selected for CCR7, that made up naive CD8 cells, with terminally differentiated effector memory CD45RA+ cells excluded. Sequencing was performed with immunoSEQ multiplex PCR; in TCRdb, only in-frame clones are kept and a portion is missing. This table has more than 2 million clones, 85% to 95% appearing once. Sequenced input: naive CD8+ T cells sorted from blood. These TCRs come from a man aged 18 to 30 in good health.

This chain joins TRBV5-1 and TRBJ2-3; 12 bases are a match to TRBD2. The CDR3 is made up of 16 amino acids. The germline V gene has CDR1 SGHRS and CDR2 YFSETQ. The junction had 10 bases not matched to a gene; V was cut back by 5 bases and J by 6 bases. The CDR3: CASRAPTSGGLDTQYF. DNA for the CDR3: TGCGCCAGCAGAGCCCCGACTAGCGGGGGATTGGATACGCAGTATTTT.

The chain carries TRBV11-3 and TRBJ2-3; D remains ambiguous. The length of the CDR3 is 16 residues. Trimming shortened V by 3 bases and J by 2 bases, and 15 bases separated the two germline ends. The germline gives CDR1 SGHNT, CDR2 YENEEA. The CDR3 here is CASSFSMGWATDTQYF. CDR3 DNA sequence: TGTGCCAGCAGCTTTAGTATGGGTTGGGCCACAGATACGCAGTATTTT.

Concerning this clone: This sample also contains other DNA sequences that code for the same CDR3. The DNA of the CDR3 is TGTGCCAGCAGCTTGTCTAGCTACGAGCAGTACTTC. Residues: CASSLSSYEQYF. The chain has TRBV5-6 and TRBJ2-7, with D uncertain. CDR1 and CDR2 from the germline V gene are SGHDT and YYEEEE. Between the trimmed V and J ends, which lost 1 base and 3 bases, there was a span of 5 bases. The CDR3 consists of 12 residues.

V and J are TRBV5-6 and TRBJ2-5; 8 nucleotides align to TRBD2. The length of the CDR3 is 15 residues. CDR1 SGHDT and CDR2 YYEEEE come from the germline V gene. J was trimmed by 5 bases and V by 4 bases; bases with no gene match: 10. CDR3 sequence (DNA): TGTGCCAGCAGCCACTCTCGGGGGGGCTCGGAGACCCAGTACTTC. Translating gives CASSHSRGGSETQYF.

With respect to this clone: Different DNA sequences within this sample yield the same CDR3. The chain carries TRBV30 and TRBJ1-1, with a weak D call TRBD1 (5 bases). This CDR3 is 13 amino acids long. The V gene lost 0 bases and the J gene lost 3 bases, with 8 bases spanning the gap. CDR1 is GTSNPN and CDR2 is SVGIG in the germline V gene (reference sequence). The CDR3 nucleotides read TGTGCCTGGAGTGTGGGGGGGGACACTGAAGCTTTCTTT. Amino acid sequence: CAWSVGGDTEAFF. Complete variable domain (other parts from reference TRBV30 and TRBJ1-1): SQTIHQWPATLVQPVGSPLSLECTVEGTSNPNLYWYRQAAGRGLQLLFYSVGIGQISSEVPQNLSASRPQDRQFILSSKKLLLSDSGFYLCAWSVGGDTEAFFGQGTRLTVV.

Comments on this clone: In the same sample, other DNA sequences code for this CDR3. The chain links TRBV28 to TRBJ2-7; TRBD1 agrees at 7 bases. This CDR3 has 14 residues. Trimming at V came to 3 bases and at J to 2 bases, leaving 4 bases not matched to a gene. The V gene's germline CDR1 is MDHEN and CDR2 SYDVKM. The CDR3 DNA sequence: TGTGCCAGCAGTTTGACAGGGAGCACCTACGAGCAGTACTTC. It codes for CASSLTGSTYEQYF.

The chain has TRBV10-3 and TRBJ2-3, with 7 positions matching TRBD2. V shed 6 bases, J shed 0 bases, and the junction held 3 bases outside the gene matches. The CDR3 consists of 14 residues. Germline lookup yields CDR1 ENHRY and CDR2 SYGVKD. For the CDR3, the DNA is TGTGCCATCAGCGGGGGGTTCAGCACAGATACGCAGTATTTT. It encodes CAISGGFSTDTQYF.

The CDR3 bases are TGCGCCAGCAGCCTCACCCAAACCGGGGAGCTGTTTTTT. Amino acids: CASSLTQTGELFF. The J gene is TRBJ2-2, the V gene TRBV4-3; D unresolved. With 4 bases removed from V and 5 bases from J, the gap between germline ends came to 8 bases. Germline V gene sequence: CDR1 LGHNA, CDR2 YSLEER. This CDR3 has 13 residues.

This clone was seen only once. The V and J genes are TRBV5-1 and TRBJ2-5, with D possibly TRBD2 on 5 matching bases. V was trimmed by 0 bases and J by 4 bases, leaving 13 bases between them. Germline CDR1 reads SGHRS; CDR2 reads YFSETQ. CDR3 length equals 15 residues. The CDR3 spells CASSLVWEGGETQYF. The CDR3 DNA sequence: TGCGCCAGCAGCTTGGTGTGGGAAGGAGGAGAGACCCAGTACTTC.

The rearrangement links TRBV5-6 to TRBJ2-1; TRBD1 matches 8 bases. The CDR3 loop spans 18 amino acids. In germline, CDR1 is SGHDT, CDR2 YYEEEE. The V and J ends lost 3 bases and 5 bases, in that order; junction bases with no gene match: 16. The CDR3 nucleotides are TGTGCCAGCAGCTACGACAGGGGAAGTGGAGGAATAAACAATGAGCAGTTCTTC. It translates to CASSYDRGSGGINNEQFF.

J is TRBJ2-1 and V is TRBV9; 8 bases fit TRBD2. There are 16 residues in the CDR3. V gave up 3 bases and J gave up 5 bases; unmatched junction bases: 10. CDR1 is SGDLS and CDR2 is YYNGEE in the germline V gene. The CDR3 nucleotides read TGTGCCAGCAGCGGCAGTAGCGGGATTCTGGACAATGAGCAGTTCTTC. Residues: CASSGSSGILDNEQFF.

The chain is built from TRBV27 and TRBJ1-1; no firm D call. Trimming shortened V by 4 bases and J by 4 bases, and 7 bases separated the two germline ends. The V gene's germline CDR1 is MNHEY and CDR2 SMNVEV (reference sequence). This CDR3 has 12 amino acids. This chain's CDR3 is CASSSQPTEAFF. The DNA for the CDR3 is TGTGCCAGCAGTTCCCAGCCCACTGAAGCTTTCTTT.

The chain combines TRBV7-9 with TRBJ1-1, with D possibly TRBD1 on 5 matching bases. Germline-derived CDR1 and CDR2 are SEHNR and FQNEAQ (reference sequence). The CDR3 covers 14 residues. V dropped 2 bases and J dropped 5 bases, with 12 bases sitting between them. CDR3 amino acids: CASSLNGGRTEAFF. The CDR3, as DNA: TGTGCCAGCAGCTTAAATGGGGGGAGGACTGAAGCTTTCTTT.

This clone has a single count. Other DNA sequences in the same sample also yield this CDR3. This chain joins TRBV4-1 and TRBJ2-7, with D hard to call. V was pared by 1 base and J by 6 bases, with 4 bases between. Per the germline V gene, CDR1 is MGHRA and CDR2 is YSYEKL. CDR3 length equals 11 residues. The CDR3 loop is CASSQGSEQYF. The CDR3, as DNA: TGCGCCAGCAGCCAAGGTTCCGAGCAGTACTTC.

This rearrangement joins TRBV7-9 to TRBJ1-1; TRBD1 agrees at 9 bases. The germline gives CDR1 SEHNR, CDR2 FQNEAQ (reference sequence). The CDR3 runs to 13 residues. V lost 6 bases to trimming and J lost 7 bases; unmatched junction nucleotides: 6. CDR3 sequence: CASSPTGGDEAFF. Written as DNA, the CDR3 is TGTGCCAGCAGTCCAACAGGGGGCGATGAAGCTTTCTTT.

V and J are TRBV29-1 and TRBJ2-7; 9 bases match TRBD1. With 1 base clipped from V and 6 bases from J, the junction kept 1 base outside the gene matches. Germline V CDR1 and CDR2: SQVTM, ANQGSEA. This CDR3 is 12 amino acids long. The DNA for the CDR3 is TGCAGCGTTGAAGGGGACAGGGCCGAGCAGTACTTC. Translating it yields CSVEGDRAEQYF.

This chain links TRBV2 with TRBJ1-1; 9 bases fit TRBD1. The junction had 5 bases not matched to a gene; V was cut back by 6 bases and J by 6 bases. Germline assignment: CDR1 SNHLY and CDR2 FYNNEI. This CDR3 is built from 13 residues. CDR3 protein: CASRDRGYSEAFF. CDR3 coding DNA: TGTGCCAGCAGGGACAGGGGATACTCTGAAGCTTTCTTT.

The chain has TRBV2 and TRBJ2-2, with D possibly TRBD2 on 6 matching bases. This CDR3 comprises 13 residues. V gave up 10 bases and J gave up 3 bases, with 12 bases separating them. Per germline, CDR1 SNHLY and CDR2 FYNNEI. CDR3 sequence: CATLADYTGELFF. In nucleotides, the CDR3 is TGTGCCACATTAGCGGACTACACCGGGGAGCTGTTTTTT.